What follows is one T cell receptor beta chain and its context. These data originate in a study of blood T cell repertoires in COVID-19. As for the study in general: T cells, B-cell-depleted T cells, or PBMCs supplied cDNA or gDNA.

Assay used: immunoSEQ multiplex PCR; TCRdb lists only in-frame clones, some missing. The sample carries some 380,000 clones, roughly 90% recorded once. Assignment of participants to cohorts was predicated upon participant-reported clinical history. CDR3 length equals 15 residues. After removal of 6 bases from V and 4 bases from J, the junction contained 6 bases not matched to a gene. CDR1 is SGHVS, CDR2 FNYEAQ, per germline. J is TRBJ2-2 and V is TRBV7-6; TRBD1 matches at 9 bases. Material for sequencing was PBMCs or T cells enriched from blood (not recorded which). The sequence came from a woman between 35 and 50 years old with acute COVID-19. Here the CDR3 reads CASRAATGGTGELFF. CDR3 coding DNA: TGTGCCAGCAGGGCCGCGACAGGGGGCACCGGGGAGCTGTTTTTT.